The clone carrying this T cell receptor beta chain was counted many times. Only in-frame clones appear in the TCRdb table, and some are missing; sequencing was by immunoSEQ multiplex PCR. The sample carries about 41,000 clones, around 91% recorded once. The data were taken from a study of T cell changes during pregnancy in multiple sclerosis. This clonotype was sampled from a female donor with multiple sclerosis, enrolled in a pregnancy study. The sequenced sample was CD8+ T cells from peripheral blood mononuclear cells, obtained in the first trimester of pregnancy.

The chain's CDR3 is CASSQDGREQPTGELFF. The CDR3 nucleotides read TGTGCCAGCAGCCAAGACGGGCGGGAACAGCCCACCGGGGAGCTGTTTTTT. V and J are TRBV4-2 and TRBJ2-2, with a tentative D call TRBD2 (6 bases). The CDR3 covers 17 residues. The germline V and J ends were trimmed by 0 bases and 4 bases, with 15 bases remaining between them. Looked up from germline, CDR1 is LGHNA and CDR2 is YNFKEQ.